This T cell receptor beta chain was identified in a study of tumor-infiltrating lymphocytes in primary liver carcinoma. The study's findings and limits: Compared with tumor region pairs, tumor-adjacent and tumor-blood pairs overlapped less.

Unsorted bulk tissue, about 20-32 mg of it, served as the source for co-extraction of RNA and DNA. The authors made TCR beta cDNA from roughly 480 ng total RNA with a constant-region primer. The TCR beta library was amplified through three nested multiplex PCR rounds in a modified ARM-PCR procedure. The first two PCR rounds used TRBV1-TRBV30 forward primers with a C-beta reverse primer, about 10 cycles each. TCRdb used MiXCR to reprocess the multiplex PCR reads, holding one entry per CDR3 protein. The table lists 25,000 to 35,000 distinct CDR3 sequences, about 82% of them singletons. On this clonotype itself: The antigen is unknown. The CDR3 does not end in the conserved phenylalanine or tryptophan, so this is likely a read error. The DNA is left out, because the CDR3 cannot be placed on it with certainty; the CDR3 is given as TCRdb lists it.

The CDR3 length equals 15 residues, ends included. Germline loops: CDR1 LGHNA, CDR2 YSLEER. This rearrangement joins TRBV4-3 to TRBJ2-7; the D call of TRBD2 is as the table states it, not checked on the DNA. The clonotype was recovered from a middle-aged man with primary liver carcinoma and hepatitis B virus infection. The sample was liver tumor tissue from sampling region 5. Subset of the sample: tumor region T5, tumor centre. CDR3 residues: CASSQYRETPYEQYS.